Only a few counts were recorded for the clone carrying this T cell receptor beta chain. Its antigen remains unidentified. Germline CDR1 is KGHSH and CDR2 is LQKENI. V was trimmed by 8 bases and J by 5 bases, leaving 6 bases between them. CDR3 length equals 10 residues. Next came a second PCR, run for about 7 to 12 cycles, which used a sample-barcoded 5' primer along with a J-beta primer mix. Sequencing recovered at least 2.5 million CDR3-containing paired-end reads from each sample. TCRdb recomputed calls from the 5' RACE reads with MiXCR, one row per CDR3 protein. The table lists about 1 million distinct CDR3 sequences, around 45% of them singletons. The data belong to a study of blood T cells in healthy people across ages. Overall study context: Capturing about one barcoded beta molecule per two T cells was achieved by template switching. Study-wide results and caveats: Higher diversity, along with more naive CD4+ cells, distinguished long-lived donors from aged donors. CMV status of donors was unknown, possibly confounding expanded clonotype changes.

The receptor's source is a woman aged 55-70 years in good health. The rearrangement joins TRBV18 to TRBJ2-5, with D hard to call. Source material: blood. The CDR3: CASASETQYF. The CDR3 DNA reads TGTGCCAGCGCCTCCGAGACCCAGTACTTC.